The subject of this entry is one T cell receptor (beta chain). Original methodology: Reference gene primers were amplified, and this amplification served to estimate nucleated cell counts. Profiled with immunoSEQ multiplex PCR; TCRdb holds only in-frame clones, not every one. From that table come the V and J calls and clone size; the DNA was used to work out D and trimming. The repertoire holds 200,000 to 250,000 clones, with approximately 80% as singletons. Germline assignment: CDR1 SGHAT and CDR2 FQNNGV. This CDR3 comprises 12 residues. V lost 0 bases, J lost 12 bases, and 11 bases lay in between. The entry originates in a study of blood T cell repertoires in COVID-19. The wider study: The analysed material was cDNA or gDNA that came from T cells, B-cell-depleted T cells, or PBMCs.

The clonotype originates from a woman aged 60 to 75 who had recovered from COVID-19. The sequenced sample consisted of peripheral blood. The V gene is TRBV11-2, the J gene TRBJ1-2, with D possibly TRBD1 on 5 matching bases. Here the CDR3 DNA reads TGTGCCAGCAGCTTAGACAGGGAAGCGAACACCTTC. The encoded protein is CASSLDREANTF.